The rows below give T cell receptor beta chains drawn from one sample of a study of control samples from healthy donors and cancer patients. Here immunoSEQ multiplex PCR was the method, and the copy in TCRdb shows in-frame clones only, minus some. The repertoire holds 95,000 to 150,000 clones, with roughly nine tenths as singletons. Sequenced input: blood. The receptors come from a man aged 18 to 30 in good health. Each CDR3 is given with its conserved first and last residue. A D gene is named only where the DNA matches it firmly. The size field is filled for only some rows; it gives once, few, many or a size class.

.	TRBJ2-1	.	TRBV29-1	CSVEYRTQRSEQFF	TGCAGCGTCGAATATCGGACGCAGAGGTCTGAGCAGTTCTTC
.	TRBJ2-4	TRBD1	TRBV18	CASSPVWTGQGDIQYF	TGTGCCAGCTCACCGGTTTGGACGGGCCAGGGGGACATTCAGTACTTC
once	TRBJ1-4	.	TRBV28	CAIGGGIANEKLFF	TGTGCGATCGGGGGGGGCATCGCTAATGAAAAACTGTTTTTT
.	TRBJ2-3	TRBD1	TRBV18	CASRTGGGTDTQYF	TGTGCCAGCCGAACAGGGGGTGGCACAGATACGCAGTATTTT
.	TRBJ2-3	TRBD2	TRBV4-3	CASSQEAGGPTDTQYF	TGCGCCAGCAGCCAAGAGGCGGGAGGGCCCACAGATACGCAGTATTTT
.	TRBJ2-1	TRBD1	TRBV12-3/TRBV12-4	CASSLQGDEQFF	TGTGCCAGCAGTTTACAGGGGGACGAGCAGTTCTTC
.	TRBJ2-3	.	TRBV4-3	CASSQDLPRVTSTDTQYF	TGCGCCAGCAGCCAAGACCTCCCGAGGGTGACTAGCACAGATACGCAGTATTTT
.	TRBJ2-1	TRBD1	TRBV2	CASHLDRNNEQFF	TGTGCCAGTCACTTGGACAGGAATAATGAGCAGTTCTTC
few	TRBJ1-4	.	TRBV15	CATSRELGGTNEKLFF	TGTGCCACCAGCAGAGAACTAGGGGGAACTAATGAAAAACTGTTTTTT
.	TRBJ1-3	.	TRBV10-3	CAISPLRSVSGNTIYF	TGTGCCATCAGCCCGTTGCGGTCCGTCTCTGGAAACACCATATATTTT